The source of this T cell receptor beta chain is a study of blood T cell repertoires in COVID-19. Study-level background: Sample material is recorded as cDNA or gDNA derived from T cells, B-cell-depleted T cells, or PBMCs.

In its sample, this clone was seen a few times. Trimming at V came to 6 bases and at J to 5 bases, leaving 5 bases not matched to a gene. CDR1 and CDR2 from the germline V gene are SNHLY and FYNNEI. CDR3 length equals 15 residues. Original processing notes: Amplification with reference gene primers provided the estimates of nucleated cell counts. Sequencing used immunoSEQ multiplex PCR; TCRdb keeps in-frame clones, though not all of them. V and J calls and clone size are copied from that table; D and trimming were computed from the DNA. The repertoire holds about 380,000 clones, with 85% as singletons.

The chain couples TRBV2 to TRBJ2-1, with TRBD2 identical over 12 bases. What was sequenced was peripheral blood. The sequence came from a young woman with acute or convalescent COVID-19. CDR3 sequence: CASRPLAGGNNEQFF. The DNA of the CDR3 is TGTGCCAGCAGACCCCTAGCGGGGGGGAACAATGAGCAGTTCTTC.